Listed here is a single T cell receptor beta chain. HIV-negative, healthy adults without recent acute infections or vaccinations were the donors. Ten immunoSEQ deep assay plates held the unsorted PBMC DNA. Repertoires were generated with immunoSEQ multiplex PCR, while TCRdb's copy carries only in-frame clones and drops some. The sample has approximately 460,000 clones; roughly four fifths are singletons. CDR1 ENHRY and CDR2 SYGVKD come from the germline V gene. The CDR3 spans 14 residues. The junction had 14 bases not matched to a gene; V was cut back by 10 bases and J by 5 bases. The source of the sample is a study of shared clonotypes between healthy human individuals. The overall study: Aged between 18 and 49, the donors were two women and three men.

The receptor's source is a woman between 35 and 50 years old in good health. Some clones in this sample may be carry-over from other donors' samples. Sequencing was performed on PBMCs. This chain links TRBV10-3 with TRBJ2-7; 7 bases are shared with TRBD2. The chain's CDR3 is CATRGGASSDEQYF. DNA for the CDR3: TGTGCCACCCGCGGGGGTGCGTCGTCCGACGAGCAGTACTTC.